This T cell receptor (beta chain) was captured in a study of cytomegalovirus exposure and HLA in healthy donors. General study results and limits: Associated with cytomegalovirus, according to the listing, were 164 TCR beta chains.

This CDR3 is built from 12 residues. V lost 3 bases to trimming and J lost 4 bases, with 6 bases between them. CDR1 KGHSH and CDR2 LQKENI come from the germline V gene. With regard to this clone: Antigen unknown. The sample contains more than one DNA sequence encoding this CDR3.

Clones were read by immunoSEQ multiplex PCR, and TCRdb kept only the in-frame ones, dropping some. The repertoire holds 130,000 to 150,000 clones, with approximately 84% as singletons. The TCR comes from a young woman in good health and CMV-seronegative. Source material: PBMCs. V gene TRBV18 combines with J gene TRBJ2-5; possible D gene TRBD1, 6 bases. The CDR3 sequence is CASSPGAETQYF. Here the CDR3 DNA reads TGTGCCAGCTCACCGGGGGCAGAGACCCAGTACTTC.